The 29 T cell receptor beta chains given below trace back to one sample, sequenced in a study of technical replicates of blood from several donors. Produced via immunoSEQ multiplex PCR; TCRdb's table is partial and in-frame only. The data hold about 73,000 clones, with more than 90% observed a single time. Sequencing was done on a sample of PBMCs. Every receptor here comes from a human donor in good health. Some clones in this sample may be carry-over from other donors' samples.

The rearrangement uses TRBV6-5 and TRBJ1-1; tentative D call: TRBD1 (5 bases). This CDR3 is 16 amino acids long. The V gene lost 0 bases and the J gene lost 3 bases, with 14 bases spanning the gap. Germline V lookup: CDR1 MNHEY, CDR2 SVGAGI. This CDR3 reads CASSYSKVVRDTEAFF. In DNA form, the CDR3 reads TGTGCCAGCAGTTACTCGAAGGTGGTCAGGGACACTGAAGCTTTCTTT.

This clone has a single count. This rearrangement joins TRBV6-1 to TRBJ2-3; 8 bases are a match to TRBD2. The CDR3 is 15 residues long. Per germline, CDR1 MNHNS and CDR2 SASEGT. Trimming removed 6 bases from V and 6 bases from J; junction bases left unmatched: 11. Here the CDR3 DNA reads TGTGCCAGCAGGGGGTTTCCTCGGACTAGCGATACGCAGTATTTT. Protein: CASRGFPRTSDTQYF.

The chain links TRBV2 to TRBJ1-1, with a possible D match to TRBD1 (5 bases). Looked up from germline, CDR1 is SNHLY and CDR2 is FYNNEI. V lost 1 base and J lost 10, with 10 bases in between. The CDR3 contains 12 residues. The CDR3 reads CASSEGGVGAFF. CDR3 sequence (DNA): TGTGCCAGCAGTGAAGGGGGGGTAGGAGCTTTCTTT.

This clone was seen a single time. Written as DNA, the CDR3 is TGTGCCAGCAGCTTAGTTTGGGGGGGAGAGCAGTACTTC. Residues: CASSLVWGGEQYF. The rearrangement links TRBV7-7 to TRBJ2-7; 7 bases are a match to TRBD2. Trimming took 1 base from V and 7 from J; bases not matched to a gene: 4. This CDR3 contains 13 residues. In germline, CDR1 is SSHAT, CDR2 FNYEAQ (reference sequence).

This clone was recorded only once. The V and J genes are TRBV7-2 and TRBJ1-1, with a possible D match to TRBD1 (6 bases). V lost 5 bases to trimming and J lost 0 bases, with 10 bases between them. CDR1 and CDR2 (germline): SGHTA, FQGNSA. There are 14 residues in the CDR3. The CDR3: CASSRGTLNTEAFF. The DNA for the CDR3 is TGTGCCAGCAGCCGTGGGACATTGAACACTGAAGCTTTCTTT.

This clone has just one count. The chain links TRBV7-2 to TRBJ1-1; possible D gene TRBD1, 6 bases. The CDR3 has 14 residues. V was shortened by 4 bases and J by 1 base, with 10 bases between the two germline ends. Germline V lookup: CDR1 SGHTA, CDR2 FQGNSA. CDR3 nucleotides: TGTGCCAGCAGCTATTCGGACAGGAACACTGAAGCTTTCTTT. This encodes CASSYSDRNTEAFF.

V usage is TRBV7-9 and J usage is TRBJ1-1, with 8 bases identical to TRBD1. CDR3 size: 14 residues. CDR1 and CDR2 (germline): SEHNR, FQNEAQ (reference sequence). The J segment lost 4 bases and the V segment lost 7 bases, leaving 8 bases of the junction unmatched. This chain's CDR3 is CASNLQGGVTEAFF. In DNA, the CDR3 is TGTGCCAGCAATCTACAGGGGGGAGTCACTGAAGCTTTCTTT.

The rearrangement uses TRBV9 and TRBJ2-6; 11 nucleotides agree with TRBD1. The germline CDR1 and CDR2 sequences are SGDLS and YYNGEE. V trimming: 3 bases; J trimming: 0 bases; junction bases outside the gene matches: 2. CDR3 length: 17 amino acids. CDR3: CASSAGTGGSGANVLTF. CDR3 DNA: TGTGCCAGCAGCGCCGGGACAGGGGGCTCTGGGGCCAACGTCCTGACTTTC.

The rearrangement uses TRBV4-3 and TRBJ2-1; 7 bases line up with TRBD2. The V and J ends lost 7 bases and 1 base, in that order; junction bases with no gene match: 10. The germline V gene has CDR1 LGHNA and CDR2 YSLEER. This CDR3 contains 16 residues. The CDR3 sequence: CASNLRGEGSYNEQFF. The CDR3, as DNA: TGCGCCAGCAACCTCCGGGGGGAGGGGTCCTACAATGAGCAGTTCTTC.

The chain uses TRBV6-1 and TRBJ2-4; TRBD1 is a possible D gene (6 bases). Germline V CDR1 and CDR2: MNHNS, SASEGT. CDR3 size: 17 residues. The V end was cut by 0 bases, the J end by 0 bases, with 12 bases between. CDR3 in DNA: TGTGCCAGCAGTGAAGCAGGACAGTCGATAGCCAAAAACATTCAGTACTTC. Translating gives CASSEAGQSIAKNIQYF.

V is TRBV2 and J is TRBJ2-7; D is ambiguous. Germline V gene lookup returns CDR1 SNHLY and CDR2 FYNNEI. The CDR3 is 14 residues long. Trimming left V 7 bases short and J 2 bases short, with 15 bases between. CDR3 DNA: TGTGCCAGCAAAGTAACAGAGACCCCCTACGAGCAGTACTTC. Translated, it gives CASKVTETPYEQYF.

J is TRBJ2-7 and V is TRBV2; TRBD1 is a possible D gene (6 bases). The germline CDR1 and CDR2 sequences are SNHLY and FYNNEI. V was trimmed by 8 bases and J by 5 bases, leaving 25 bases between them. The CDR3 runs 16 residues. This CDR3 reads CASVGAQGRRGHEQYF. In nucleotides, the CDR3 is TGTGCCAGCGTGGGGGCGCAGGGGCGCCGGGGTCACGAGCAGTACTTC.

The V call is TRBV19, the J call TRBJ1-1, with 7 bases identical to TRBD1. The V gene's germline CDR1 is LNHDA and CDR2 SQIVND (reference sequence). The CDR3 is 14 residues long. The V gene end was trimmed by 7 bases and the J gene end by 1 base; junction bases not matched to a gene: 6. CDR3 residues: CASIDRARNTEAFF. The CDR3 DNA follows: TGTGCCAGTATTGACAGGGCTAGGAACACTGAAGCTTTCTTT.

This clone was observed a few times. This chain uses TRBV11-2 with TRBJ1-1, with 7 nucleotides matching TRBD1. V gave up 6 bases and J gave up 3 bases; unmatched junction bases: 10. CDR3 length: 15 amino acids. Germline loops: CDR1 SGHAT, CDR2 FQNNGV. CDR3 residues: CASRKRQGTDTEAFF. The CDR3 DNA reads as TGTGCCAGCAGGAAAAGACAGGGAACGGACACTGAAGCTTTCTTT.

The chain combines TRBV4-3 with TRBJ2-7, with TRBD1 as a possible D gene (6 bases). V was shortened by 0 bases and J by 3 bases, with 9 bases between the two germline ends. Germline V gives CDR1 LGHNA, CDR2 YSLEER. This CDR3 has 14 amino acids. CDR3 in DNA: TGCGCCAGCAGCCAAGATCGGACAGTCTACGAGCAGTACTTC. It encodes CASSQDRTVYEQYF.

This chain connects TRBV7-3 to TRBJ1-6; tentative D call: TRBD1 (5 bases). V lost 0 bases and J 10 bases, leaving 10 bases between the germline ends. Germline assignment: CDR1 SGHTA and CDR2 FQGTGA. The CDR3 extends over 14 amino acids. In DNA form, the CDR3 reads TGTGCCAGCAGCTTAACGGGGGGTAGGTCACCCCTCCACTTT. Residues: CASSLTGGRSPLHF.

About this clone itself: In the same sample, other DNA sequences code for this CDR3. The chain has TRBV18 and TRBJ2-5; a weak D match, TRBD1 (5 bases). The CDR3 runs to 13 residues. Germline V gene lookup returns CDR1 KGHSH and CDR2 LQKENI. Trimming left V 3 bases short and J 4 bases short, with 9 bases between. DNA for the CDR3: TGTGCCAGCTCACCTGGCCAGGGAGAGACCCAGTACTTC. The encoded protein is CASSPGQGETQYF.

The chain couples TRBV9 to TRBJ2-5; TRBD1 matches 8 bases. The length of the CDR3 is 14 residues. Trimming removed 4 bases from V and 5 bases from J; junction bases left unmatched: 7. The V gene's germline CDR1 is SGDLS and CDR2 YYNGEE. The CDR3 nucleotides are TGTGCCAGCAGCTTCCCGGGACAGGCTGAGACCCAGTACTTC. It is translated as CASSFPGQAETQYF.

This rearrangement joins TRBV30 to TRBJ2-3; D possibly corresponds to TRBD2 (6 bases). CDR3 length: 13 amino acids. The V and J ends lost 8 bases and 6 bases respectively, with 18 bases between them. Germline V lookup: CDR1 GTSNPN, CDR2 SVGIG (reference sequence). This CDR3 reads CASTRDSLDTQYF. In DNA, the CDR3 is TGTGCCAGCACGCGGGACTCTCTGGATACGCAGTATTTT.

This clone was detected only a few times. The chain has TRBV4-3 and TRBJ2-2; 7 nucleotides align to TRBD2. Germline CDR1 LGHNA, CDR2 YSLEER. After removal of 3 bases from V and 7 bases from J, the junction contained 14 bases not matched to a gene. The CDR3 is 17 residues long. CDR3 in amino acids: CASSHQPAGVRVGELFF. The CDR3 nucleotides read TGCGCCAGCAGCCACCAGCCTGCGGGAGTTCGCGTCGGGGAGCTGTTTTTT.

This clone was observed a single time. The chain is built from TRBV19 and TRBJ2-2; the match to TRBD2 covers 10 bases. The V and J ends lost 5 bases and 6 bases, in that order; junction bases with no gene match: 9. The CDR3 length is 16 residues. Germline assignment: CDR1 LNHDA and CDR2 SQIVND (reference sequence). Here the CDR3 reads CASSEVLAGAAGELFF. The CDR3 DNA is TGTGCCAGTAGTGAGGTGCTAGCGGGAGCTGCCGGGGAGCTGTTTTTT.

This chain connects TRBV6-1 to TRBJ1-5; D unresolved. This CDR3 has 14 amino acids. Germline CDR1 is MNHNS and CDR2 is SASEGT. Trimming shortened V by 7 bases and J by 1 base, and 11 bases separated the two germline ends. DNA of the CDR3: TGTGCCAGCACCCCCCCCTACAGCAATCAGCCCCAGCATTTT. Amino acids: CASTPPYSNQPQHF.

This clone was seen once. The chain joins TRBV12-5 to TRBJ2-1, with a possible D match to TRBD1 (6 bases). The CDR3 has 18 amino acids. The germline CDR1 and CDR2 sequences are LGHNT and FRNRAP. Trimming cost V 0 bases and J 3 bases, with 18 bases left between them. The CDR3 bases are TGTGCTAGTGGTTTGGTAGGTGGGGGCCCTCGACGCTACAATGAGCAGTTCTTC. This translates into CASGLVGGGPRRYNEQFF.

The CDR3 DNA reads as TGTGCCAGCAGCGTGGGTGAGGCATCAGATACGCAGTATTTT. This gives the protein CASSVGEASDTQYF. The chain couples TRBV9 to TRBJ2-3; D is unresolved. Trimming took 2 bases from V and 4 from J, leaving 11 bases between them. Germline V gene sequence: CDR1 SGDLS, CDR2 YYNGEE. The CDR3 consists of 14 residues.

Comment on this clone: Germline is not matched at one junction end, which may reflect a read error. The V gene is TRBV6-5, the J gene TRBJ1-2; D is undetermined. CDR1 and CDR2 from the germline V gene are MNHEY and SVGAGI. The CDR3 is 12 amino acids. The CDR3 region has the DNA TGTGCCACCAGTGAACAGAGCTATGGCTACACCTTC. The encoded protein is CATSEQSYGYTF.

The chain uses TRBV19 and TRBJ1-6; D is perhaps TRBD1 (5 bases). The CDR3 runs 13 residues. Trimming removed 7 bases from V and 7 bases from J, with 11 bases in between. The germline V gene has CDR1 LNHDA and CDR2 SQIVND (reference sequence). The CDR3 spells CASTDTTNSPLHF. For the CDR3, the DNA is TGTGCCAGTACGGACACGACCAATTCACCCCTCCACTTT.

The chain joins TRBV7-2 to TRBJ2-3, with 10 positions matching TRBD1. From germline, CDR1 is SGHTA and CDR2 FQGNSA. The CDR3 consists of 14 residues. V shed 4 bases, J shed 5 bases, and the junction held 3 bases outside the gene matches. This chain's CDR3 is CASSSRTGGDTQYF. CDR3 bases: TGTGCCAGCAGCTCACGGACAGGGGGAGATACGCAGTATTTT.

The chain couples TRBV12-5 to TRBJ1-6; a weak D match, TRBD1 (5 bases). This CDR3 comprises 14 residues. Germline V gene data show CDR1 as LGHNT and CDR2 as FRNRAP. V lost 3 bases and J lost 9, with 12 bases in between. The CDR3 sequence: CASGFAPGASPLHF. The CDR3 DNA reads TGTGCTAGTGGTTTTGCTCCTGGGGCTTCACCCCTCCACTTT.

The rearrangement joins TRBV25-1 to TRBJ2-1; 11 bases agree with TRBD2. V lost 4 bases and J lost 10; bases outside the gene matches: 9. CDR3 size: 15 residues. The germline V gene has CDR1 MGHDK and CDR2 SYGVNS. CDR3 sequence: CASSVRGLAGGEQFF. The CDR3 DNA sequence: TGTGCCAGCAGTGTGAGGGGGCTAGCGGGGGGAGAGCAGTTCTTC.